Presented here are 32 T cell receptor beta chains from one specimen sequenced in a study of blood T cells in healthy people across ages. A second PCR, run for about 6 to 11 cycles, used a sample-barcoded 5' primer plus a J-beta primer mix. One entry per CDR3 protein results from TCRdb running MiXCR on the 5' RACE reads. The table includes 600,000 or so distinct CDR3 sequences, under 25% detected once. The sequenced sample consisted of blood. The receptor set was obtained from a man in his 70s in good health.

The rearrangement links TRBV7-2 to TRBJ1-5; 9 nucleotides agree with TRBD1. V trimming: 1 base; J trimming: 4 bases; junction bases outside the gene matches: 8. The CDR3 length is 17 residues. Germline loops: CDR1 SGHTA, CDR2 FQGNSA. CDR3: CTSSLGPGQGNNQPQHF. As DNA, the CDR3 is TGTACCAGCAGCTTAGGCCCCGGACAGGGGAATAATCAGCCCCAGCATTTT.

This clonotype was detected a few times. The chain employs TRBV6-1 and TRBJ2-7; 15 bases line up with TRBD2. Per the germline V gene, CDR1 is MNHNS and CDR2 is SASEGT. The V gene end was trimmed by 5 bases and the J gene end by 5 bases; junction bases not matched to a gene: 13. The CDR3 sequence is 18 residues long. CDR3 in amino acids: CASSRYGTSGRKTDEQYF. The CDR3 region has the DNA TGTGCCAGCAGTCGATATGGGACTAGCGGGAGGAAAACCGACGAGCAGTACTTC.

The genes are TRBV3-1 and TRBJ2-3; 8 bases are shared with TRBD1. Unmatched junction bases numbered 7, after V lost 5 bases and J lost 3 bases. This CDR3 is built from 15 residues. Germline V gene sequence: CDR1 LGHDT, CDR2 YNNKEL (reference sequence). The CDR3 is CASSSRDRRTDTQYF. CDR3 DNA: TGTGCCAGCAGCTCCCGGGACAGGCGAACAGATACGCAGTATTTT.

This clonotype was counted between two and nine times. The rearrangement links TRBV29-1 to TRBJ2-1, with TRBD2 matching 9 bases. The germline CDR1 and CDR2 sequences are SQVTM and ANQGSEA. There are 15 residues in the CDR3. The V and J ends lost 4 bases and 4 bases, in that order; junction bases with no gene match: 8. In nucleotides, the CDR3 is TGCAGCGTTGCGGGAGGCGGGAGGGGTTACAATGAGCAGTTCTTC. This codes for CSVAGGGRGYNEQFF.

The chain joins TRBV7-2 to TRBJ1-1, with D possibly matching TRBD1 (5 bases). V was shortened by 5 bases and J by 7 bases, with 17 bases between the two germline ends. The germline gives CDR1 SGHTA, CDR2 FQGNSA. CDR3 length equals 14 residues. Here the CDR3 reads CASSLLGRDFEAFF. DNA of the CDR3: TGTGCCAGCAGCCTCCTGGGCCGGGACTTTGAAGCTTTCTTT.

This clonotype came up a few times. CDR3 nucleotides: TGCGCCAGCAGCCAGGACAGGGGCGGCGGCTACACCTTC. It translates to CASSQDRGGGYTF. The V call is TRBV5-1, the J call TRBJ1-2, with 9 nucleotides matching TRBD1. CDR3 size: 13 residues. Trimming at V came to 4 bases and at J to 8 bases, leaving 6 bases not matched to a gene. From germline, CDR1 is SGHRS and CDR2 YFSETQ.

This clonotype was observed a few times. This chain links TRBV4-2 with TRBJ1-6; no clear D gene. The germline V gene has CDR1 LGHNA and CDR2 YNFKEQ. This CDR3 region has 14 residues. Trimming took off 0 bases at V and 13 bases at J, with 13 bases between the two ends. The CDR3 loop is CASSQDPGLGPLHF. Here the CDR3 DNA reads TGTGCCAGCAGCCAAGATCCTGGCCTTGGCCCCCTCCACTTT.

This clonotype was observed a few times. The chain employs TRBV11-2 and TRBJ2-5; tentative D call: TRBD1 (5 bases). V shed 7 bases and J shed 1 base, with 10 bases lying between them. The CDR3 contains 13 residues. Germline-derived CDR1 and CDR2 are SGHAT and FQNNGV. The CDR3 bases are TGTGCCAGCACCGCAGGGCCCCAAGAGACCCAGTACTTC. Translated: CASTAGPQETQYF. Filled out from reference TRBV11-2 and TRBJ2-5, the complete variable domain reads EAGVAQSPRYKIIEKRQSVAFWCNPISGHATLYWYQQILGQGPKLLIQFQNNGVVDDSQLPKDRFSAERLKGVDSTLKIQPAKLEDSAVYLCASTAGPQETQYFGPGTRLLVL.

This clonotype was recorded a few times. CDR3 in amino acids: CASSQERLADYNEQFF. The CDR3 DNA reads as TGTGCCAGCAGCCAAGAACGGCTAGCGGACTACAATGAGCAGTTCTTC. V and J are TRBV3-1 and TRBJ2-1; 7 nucleotides match TRBD2. The junction had 5 bases not matched to a gene; V was cut back by 0 bases and J by 3 bases. The CDR3 extends over 16 amino acids. Germline-derived CDR1 and CDR2 are LGHDT and YNNKEL (reference sequence).

The rearrangement uses TRBV6-6 and TRBJ2-5; 7 bases line up with TRBD2. Trimming at V came to 6 bases and at J to 2 bases, leaving 6 bases not matched to a gene. This CDR3 spans 14 amino acids. In germline, CDR1 is MNHNY, CDR2 SVGAGI (reference sequence). The chain's CDR3 is CASRDGGTQETQYF. In DNA, the CDR3 is TGTGCCAGCAGGGACGGGGGGACTCAAGAGACCCAGTACTTC.

The rearrangement joins TRBV6-1 to TRBJ1-3, with D maybe TRBD1 (5 bases). This CDR3 has 14 residues. Looked up from germline, CDR1 is MNHNS and CDR2 is SASEGT. V was cut by 1 base and J by 4 bases, with 8 bases left in between. Written as DNA, the CDR3 is TGTGCCAGCAGTGAAGGACAGAAAGGAAACACCATATATTTT. Its protein is CASSEGQKGNTIYF.

This clonotype was recorded at least ten times. The chain has TRBV4-1 and TRBJ2-5; 9 bases match TRBD2. The CDR3 covers 16 residues. Per germline, CDR1 MGHRA and CDR2 YSYEKL. Trimming cost V 2 bases and J 3 bases; bases outside gene matches: 7. For the CDR3, the DNA is TGCGCCAGCAGCCAACATCCGACTAGCGGAGAAGAGACCCAGTACTTC. As protein: CASSQHPTSGEETQYF.

The rearrangement links TRBV5-1 to TRBJ1-4; D call uncertain. Germline CDR1 is SGHRS and CDR2 is YFSETQ. This CDR3 has 16 amino acids. Between the trimmed V and J ends, which lost 3 bases and 7 bases, there was a span of 19 bases. The CDR3 here is CASSYGDLLEGEKLFF. The CDR3 bases are TGCGCCAGCAGCTATGGAGACCTCCTGGAGGGTGAAAAACTGTTTTTT. Combining the CDR3 with reference TRBV5-1 and TRBJ1-4 gives the whole variable domain KAGVTQTPRYLIKTRGQQVTLSCSPISGHRSVSWYQQTPGQGLQFLFEYFSETQRNKGNFPGRFSGRQFSNSRSEMNVSTLELGDSALYLCASSYGDLLEGEKLFFGSGTQLSVL.

The DNA for the CDR3 is TGCAGCCTAGCGGGAGGGAGAGATACGCAGTATTTT. It is translated as CSLAGGRDTQYF. The chain links TRBV20-1 to TRBJ2-3, with 12 bases identical to TRBD2. This CDR3 spans 12 amino acids. In germline, CDR1 is DFQATT, CDR2 SNEGSKA (reference sequence).

This sequence joins TRBV24-1 and TRBJ2-5; D is possibly TRBD1 or TRBD2 (6 bases each). V was trimmed by 7 bases and J by 5 bases, leaving 16 bases between them. The CDR3 runs 14 residues. The germline gives CDR1 KGHDR, CDR2 SFDVKD. This CDR3 reads CATSEGQGRETQYF. CDR3 nucleotide sequence: TGTGCCACCAGCGAGGGGCAGGGGAGGGAGACCCAGTACTTC.

This clonotype was seen a handful of times. The J gene is TRBJ1-6, the V gene TRBV12-3 or TRBV12-4; maybe TRBD1 (5 bases). V was shortened by 2 bases and J by 7 bases, with 9 bases between the two germline ends. This CDR3 has 14 residues. The CDR3 bases are TGTGCCAGCAGTTTACAGGAGGGGAATTCACCCCTCCACTTT. Residues: CASSLQEGNSPLHF.

Many counts were recorded for this clonotype. The J gene is TRBJ2-1, the V gene TRBV29-1; D is uncertain. Trimming took 3 bases from V and 0 from J, leaving 6 bases between them. CDR3 size: 13 residues. In germline, CDR1 is SQVTM, CDR2 ANQGSEA. CDR3 region: CSVDRSSYNEQFF. CDR3 DNA: TGCAGCGTTGACAGAAGCTCCTACAATGAGCAGTTCTTC.

This clonotype has more than one count but fewer than ten. V usage is TRBV6-5 and J usage is TRBJ1-2; no clear D. The CDR3 is 14 amino acids. The germline V gene has CDR1 MNHEY and CDR2 SVGAGI. With 5 bases removed from V and 1 base from J, the gap between germline ends came to 11 bases. The chain's CDR3 is CASSTSGVNYGYTF. In nucleotides, the CDR3 is TGTGCCAGCAGTACCTCCGGGGTTAACTATGGCTACACCTTC.

This clonotype was detected a few times. This chain's CDR3 is CASSSLADDYNEQFF. In DNA, the CDR3 is TGCGCCAGCAGCTCCCTAGCGGACGACTACAATGAGCAGTTCTTC. The chain joins TRBV5-1 to TRBJ2-1; TRBD2 aligns across 7 bases. V was pared by 3 bases and J by 3 bases, with 6 bases of the junction left unmatched. This CDR3 spans 15 amino acids. Germline V gene data show CDR1 as SGHRS and CDR2 as YFSETQ. Drawing the rest from reference TRBV5-1 and TRBJ2-1, the complete variable domain is KAGVTQTPRYLIKTRGQQVTLSCSPISGHRSVSWYQQTPGQGLQFLFEYFSETQRNKGNFPGRFSGRQFSNSRSEMNVSTLELGDSALYLCASSSLADDYNEQFFGPGTRLTVL.

As regards this clonotype: At one end the junction does not follow the germline gene, possibly because of a read error. The chain employs TRBV5-1 and TRBJ2-5, with 7 bases fitting TRBD1. The CDR3 length is 14 residues. Germline V CDR1 and CDR2: SGHRS, YFSETQ. The CDR3 sequence is CANSLPTGKETQYF. Here the CDR3 DNA reads TGCGCCAACAGCCTACCGACAGGGAAAGAGACCCAGTACTTC. Full variable domain (rest looked up from reference TRBV5-1 and TRBJ2-5): KAGVTQTPRYLIKTRGQQVTLSCSPISGHRSVSWYQQTPGQGLQFLFEYFSETQRNKGNFPGRFSGRQFSNSRSEMNVSTLELGDSALYLCANSLPTGKETQYFGPGTRLLVL.

This clonotype was counted only a few times. This sequence joins TRBV20-1 and TRBJ2-7; D remains ambiguous. The germline V gene has CDR1 DFQATT and CDR2 SNEGSKA (reference sequence). Between the trimmed V and J ends, which lost 7 bases and 2 bases, there was a span of 9 bases. The CDR3 totals 11 residues. The CDR3 nucleotides read TGCAGTGTGGCCGACACCTACGAGCAGTACTTC. It yields the protein CSVADTYEQYF.

This clonotype was found a few times. This sequence joins TRBV6-6 and TRBJ1-5; 8 nucleotides match TRBD1. Germline V gene data show CDR1 as MNHNY and CDR2 as SVGAGI (reference sequence). The V and J ends lost 5 bases and 9 bases, in that order; junction bases with no gene match: 12. The CDR3 is 15 residues long. In DNA form, the CDR3 reads TGTGCCAGCAGTCCGCTCGGGACAGGTCTTGGGCCCCAGCATTTT. This encodes CASSPLGTGLGPQHF.

The chain has TRBV7-2 and TRBJ2-7, with D tentatively TRBD2 (6 bases). This CDR3 is 15 amino acids long. CDR1 is SGHTA, CDR2 FQGNSA, per germline. V was pared by 8 bases and J by 1 base, with 18 bases between. As DNA, the CDR3 is TGTGCCAGCCTAAAGGGTGCAGGGACTTCCTACGAGCAGTACTTC. This codes for CASLKGAGTSYEQYF.

This chain uses TRBV11-2 with TRBJ2-5, with D tentatively TRBD2 (5 bases). This CDR3 is 15 amino acids long. V lost 2 bases to trimming and J lost 5 bases, with 15 bases between them. Germline values: CDR1 SGHAT, CDR2 FQNNGV. CDR3 region: CASSLRSGLLETQYF. The CDR3 DNA follows: TGTGCCAGCAGCTTACGTTCGGGGTTACTGGAGACCCAGTACTTC.

This clonotype has just a few counts. The rearrangement uses TRBV12-3 or TRBV12-4 and TRBJ1-5; 10 bases are a match to TRBD1. V was pared by 7 bases and J by 6 bases, with 9 bases of the junction left unmatched. There are 15 residues in the CDR3. The CDR3 here is CASIPGTGVAQPQHF. CDR3 nucleotides: TGTGCCAGCATCCCAGGGACAGGGGTAGCTCAGCCCCAGCATTTT.

V is TRBV20-1 and J is TRBJ2-1; 10 bases match TRBD2. Trimming removed 0 bases from V and 4 bases from J; junction bases left unmatched: 18. CDR3 length equals 20 residues. Germline V gives CDR1 DFQATT, CDR2 SNEGSKA (reference sequence). The CDR3 coding sequence is TGCAGTGCTAGAGATTCGGCGGGATTGGGTAGCGGGGGGTTGTACAATGAGCAGTTCTTC. Amino acid sequence: CSARDSAGLGSGGLYNEQFF.

In its sample, this clonotype was seen a few times. CDR3 sequence: CASSEYQGQGPEQFF. CDR3 DNA sequence: TGTGCCAGCAGTGAATATCAGGGACAGGGGCCTGAGCAGTTCTTC. The chain recombines TRBV25-1 with TRBJ2-1; 10 bases align to TRBD1. Germline V gene sequence: CDR1 MGHDK, CDR2 SYGVNS. The CDR3 runs to 15 residues. Trimming cost V 0 bases and J 9 bases; bases outside gene matches: 5. The variable domain in full, completed from reference TRBV25-1 and TRBJ2-1, reads EADIYQTPRYLVIGTGKKITLECSQTMGHDKMYWYQQDPGMELHLIHYSYGVNSTEKGDLSSESTVSRIRTEHFPLTLESARPSHTSQYLCASSEYQGQGPEQFFGPGTRLTVL.

CDR3 loop: CATSRDVGGSGLDTQYF. The DNA of the CDR3 is TGTGCCACCAGCAGAGATGTCGGTGGTAGCGGGCTAGATACGCAGTATTTT. The chain employs TRBV15 and TRBJ2-3; TRBD2 matches 7 bases. Trimming at V came to 0 bases and at J to 5 bases, leaving 11 bases not matched to a gene. The CDR3 loop spans 17 amino acids. Germline lookup yields CDR1 LNHNV and CDR2 YYDKDF (reference sequence). Based on the CDR3 plus reference TRBV15 and TRBJ2-3, the full variable domain is DAMVIQNPRYQVTQFGKPVTLSCSQTLNHNVMYWYQQKSSQAPKLLFHYYDKDFNNEADTPDNFQSRRPNTSFCFLDIRSPGLGDTAMYLCATSRDVGGSGLDTQYFGPGTRLTVL.

The V gene is TRBV5-6, the J gene TRBJ1-2; a possible D gene is TRBD1 (6 bases). V gave up 0 bases and J gave up 5 bases, with 11 bases separating them. Looked up from germline, CDR1 is SGHDT and CDR2 is YYEEEE. The CDR3 is made up of 14 amino acids. The CDR3 nucleotides read TGTGCCAGCAGCTTGGACAGGGAAGTATATGGCTACACCTTC. Translation: CASSLDREVYGYTF.

This clonotype turned up a few times. The genes are TRBV18 and TRBJ2-5; TRBD1 is a possible D gene (6 bases). TRBJ2-1 explains the end of the DNA better; the J call may be wrong. The CDR3 length is 15 residues. Germline V gene data show CDR1 as KGHSH and CDR2 as LQKENI. CDR3 residues: CASSQTGSTVFEQFF. CDR3 DNA sequence: TGTGCCAGCTCACAAACAGGGTCCACTGTGTTCGAGCAGTTCTTC.

The CDR3 sequence is CASSGLGDRLMPLHF. The CDR3 bases are TGTGCCAGCAGCGGACTGGGGGACAGACTGATGCCCCTCCACTTT. The V and J genes are TRBV14 and TRBJ1-6, with 7 bases identical to TRBD1. The CDR3 is made up of 15 amino acids. The germline V gene has CDR1 SGHDN and CDR2 FVKESK. V was clipped by 5 bases and J by 13 bases; unmatched bases: 14.

Concerning this clonotype itself: Mismatch with germline at one junction end may stem from a read error. V usage is TRBV5-1 and J usage is TRBJ2-2; possibly TRBD2 for D (5 bases). Germline V lookup: CDR1 SGHRS, CDR2 YFSETQ. CDR3 length: 16 residues. The CDR3 nucleotides read TGCGCCAGCAGCTTGTCTAAAGACGCTTACACCGGGGAGCGGTTTTTT. Amino acids: CASSLSKDAYTGERFF.